This T cell receptor (beta chain) derives from a study of Graves' ophthalmopathy and Graves' hyperthyroidism. The study, taken as a whole, reports: Among thyroid clonotypes expanded above 0.001 frequency, most also appeared in blood. Prediction of ophthalmopathy progression reached about 70% sensitivity and about 72% specificity.

This clonotype was observed at least ten times. Its antigen is currently unknown. Amplification of TCR beta CDR3 regions used RNA transcripts. RT-PCR was first run with HTBI primers, then multiplex PCR in a second round. TCRdb re-called the multiplex PCR reads with MiXCR, one entry per CDR3 protein. The table records just over 600,000 distinct CDR3 sequences, roughly 20% of them present only once. By definition, stable hyperthyroidism involved no ophthalmopathy within 18 months of follow-up. Each hyperthyroidism patient was newly diagnosed, with under 2 months' duration, and aged 18 to 65. The source material was peripheral blood. The sequence came from a woman younger than 30 with stable Graves' hyperthyroidism. Some clones in this sample may be carry-over from other donors' samples.

The CDR3 nucleotides are TGTGCCAGCAGCCAAGATCTAAGGGCGGGAGCGTACACCGGGGAGCTGTTTTTT. Protein sequence: CASSQDLRAGAYTGELFF. The chain has TRBV4-2 and TRBJ2-2; the match to TRBD2 covers 7 bases. CDR1 and CDR2 from the germline V gene are LGHNA and YNFKEQ. V dropped 0 bases and J dropped 3; count of bases not matched to a gene: 10. The CDR3 spans 18 residues.